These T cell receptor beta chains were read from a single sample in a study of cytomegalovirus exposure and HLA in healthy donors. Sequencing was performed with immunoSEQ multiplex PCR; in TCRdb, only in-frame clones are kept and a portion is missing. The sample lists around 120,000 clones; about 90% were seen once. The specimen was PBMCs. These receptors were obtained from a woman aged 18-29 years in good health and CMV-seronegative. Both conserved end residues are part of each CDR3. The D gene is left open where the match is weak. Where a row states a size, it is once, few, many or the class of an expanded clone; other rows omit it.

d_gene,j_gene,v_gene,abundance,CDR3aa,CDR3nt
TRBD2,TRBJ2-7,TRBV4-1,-,CASSAGLAGAYEQYF,TGCGCCAGCAGCGCGGGACTAGCGGGAGCTTACGAGCAGTACTTC
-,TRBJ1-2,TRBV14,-,CASSQRGGFNGYTF,TGTGCCAGCAGCCAAAGGGGGGGTTTCAATGGCTACACCTTC
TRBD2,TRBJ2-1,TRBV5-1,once,CASSLTSGGYNEQFF,TGCGCCAGCAGCTTGACTAGCGGGGGGTACAATGAGCAGTTCTTC
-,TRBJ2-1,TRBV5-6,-,CASSTGGHEQFF,TGTGCCAGCAGCACCGGAGGGCATGAGCAGTTCTTC
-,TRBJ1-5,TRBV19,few,CASTRTGWVNQPQHF,TGTGCCAGTACGAGAACAGGGTGGGTCAATCAGCCCCAGCATTTT
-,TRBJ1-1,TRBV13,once,CASSRGTDAEAFF,TGTGCCAGCAGCCGGGGGACGGACGCTGAAGCTTTCTTT
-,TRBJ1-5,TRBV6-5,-,CASSYYGQPQHF,TGTGCCAGCAGTTATTACGGTCAGCCCCAGCATTTT
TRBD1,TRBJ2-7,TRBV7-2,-,CASRDRLGYEQYF,TGTGCCAGCAGGGACAGGTTGGGCTACGAGCAGTACTTC
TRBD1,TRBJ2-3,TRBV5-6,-,CASSLTDRVGTDTQYF,TGTGCCAGCAGCTTGACGGACAGGGTAGGGACAGATACGCAGTATTTT
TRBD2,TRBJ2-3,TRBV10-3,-,CAINQDSSGSTDTQYF,TGTGCCATCAACCAGGACTCTAGCGGGAGCACAGATACGCAGTATTTT
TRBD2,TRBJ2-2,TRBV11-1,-,CASRKLAGNTGELFF,TGTGCCAGCAGGAAGCTAGCGGGTAACACCGGGGAGCTGTTTTTT
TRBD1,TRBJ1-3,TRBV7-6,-,CASSPSRTGGAKGNTIYF,TGTGCCAGCAGCCCTAGTCGGACAGGGGGCGCTAAGGGAAACACCATATATTTT
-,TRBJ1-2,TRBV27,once,CASSSQGNDNYGYTF,TGTGCCAGCAGTTCACAGGGTAACGATAACTATGGCTACACCTTC
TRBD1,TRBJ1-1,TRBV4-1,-,CASSQDFVGQLNTEAFF,TGCGCCAGCAGCCAAGATTTTGTGGGACAGCTAAACACTGAAGCTTTCTTT
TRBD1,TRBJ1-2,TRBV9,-,CASSTGGAPDGYTF,TGTGCCAGCAGCACAGGGGGCGCCCCGGATGGCTACACCTTC
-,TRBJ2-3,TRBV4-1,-,CASRAGNTQWDTQYF,TGCGCCAGCAGAGCCGGGAACACGCAGTGGGATACGCAGTATTTT
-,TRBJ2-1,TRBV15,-,CATSKAETKKFF,TGTGCCACCAGTAAAGCCGAGACTAAGAAGTTCTTC
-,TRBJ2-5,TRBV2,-,CASRGHQETQYF,TGTGCCAGCCGGGGTCACCAAGAGACCCAGTACTTC
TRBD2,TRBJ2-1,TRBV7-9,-,CASSLAGIRLAGPYNEQFF,TGTGCCAGCAGCTTAGCGGGGATACGACTAGCGGGGCCCTACAATGAGCAGTTCTTC
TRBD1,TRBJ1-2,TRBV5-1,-,CASRKPGQGPGYTF,TGCGCCAGCAGAAAACCGGGACAGGGTCCGGGCTACACCTTC
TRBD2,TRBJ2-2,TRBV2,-,CASSELSGGNTGELFF,TGTGCCAGCAGTGAGCTTAGCGGGGGGAACACCGGGGAGCTGTTTTTT
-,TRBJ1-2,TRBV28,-,CASSSHEAKGYTF,TGTGCCAGCAGCTCACATGAGGCTAAAGGCTACACCTTC
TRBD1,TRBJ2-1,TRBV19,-,CASSIARDRGHTEQFF,TGTGCCAGTAGTATCGCTAGGGACAGGGGGCACACTGAGCAGTTCTTC
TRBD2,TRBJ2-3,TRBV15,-,CATSRGLAGEPTDTQYF,TGTGCCACCAGCAGAGGACTAGCGGGGGAACCCACAGATACGCAGTATTTT
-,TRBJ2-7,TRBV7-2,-,CASSFQFGHGYEQYF,TGTGCCAGCAGCTTTCAGTTCGGACATGGGTACGAGCAGTACTTC
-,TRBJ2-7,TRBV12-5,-,CASGLRRSYEQYF,TGTGCTAGTGGTTTAAGGAGATCCTACGAGCAGTACTTC
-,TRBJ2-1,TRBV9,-,CASSARENEQFF,TGTGCCAGCAGCGCCAGGGAAAATGAGCAGTTCTTC
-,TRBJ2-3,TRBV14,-,CASSHGKNRDWSTDTQYF,TGTGCCAGCAGCCACGGCAAAAACAGGGATTGGAGCACAGATACGCAGTATTTT
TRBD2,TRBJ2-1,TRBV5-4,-,CASSSGLAGYSYNEQFF,TGTGCCAGCAGCTCGGGACTAGCGGGTTACTCCTACAATGAGCAGTTCTTC
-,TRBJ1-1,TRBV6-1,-,CASTPAGETWNF,TGTGCCAGCACCCCGGCGGGGGAGACCTGGAACTTT